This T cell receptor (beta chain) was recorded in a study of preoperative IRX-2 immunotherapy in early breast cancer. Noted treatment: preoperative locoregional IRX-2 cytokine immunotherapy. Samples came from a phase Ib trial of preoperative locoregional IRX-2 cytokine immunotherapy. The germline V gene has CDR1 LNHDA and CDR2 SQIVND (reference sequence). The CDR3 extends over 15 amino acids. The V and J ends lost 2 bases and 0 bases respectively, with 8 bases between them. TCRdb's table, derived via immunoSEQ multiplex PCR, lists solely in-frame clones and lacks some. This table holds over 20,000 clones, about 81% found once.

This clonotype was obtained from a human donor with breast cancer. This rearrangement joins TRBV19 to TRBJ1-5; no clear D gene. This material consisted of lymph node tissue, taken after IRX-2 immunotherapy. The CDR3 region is CASSIRLDSNQPQHF. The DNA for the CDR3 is TGTGCCAGTAGTATACGACTAGATAGCAATCAGCCCCAGCATTTT. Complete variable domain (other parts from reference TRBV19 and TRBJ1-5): DGGITQSPKYLFRKEGQNVTLSCEQNLNHDAMYWYRQDPGQGLRLIYYSQIVNDFQKGDIAEGYSVSREKKESFPLTVTSAQKNPTAFYLCASSIRLDSNQPQHFGDGTRLSIL.